The rows below give T cell receptor beta chains drawn from one sample of a study of blood T cell repertoires in COVID-19. Profiling relied on immunoSEQ multiplex PCR, and the TCRdb table lists in-frame clones only, not all of them. The sample comprises about 400,000 clones, roughly 90% of which are singletons, and approximately 1.5% rests with the top ten. The sample was peripheral blood. The receptors shown here come from a woman aged 25-40 years with active or convalescent COVID-19. CDR3s include the opening cysteine and the closing phenylalanine or tryptophan. The D gene is left open where the match is weak. Rows may omit the clone size; those that give it use once, few, many or a size class.

TRBV7-8	TRBD2	TRBJ2-1	-	CASSHGAGGYNEQFF	TGTGCCAGCAGCCACGGGGCGGGGGGCTACAATGAGCAGTTCTTC
TRBV5-1	-	TRBJ1-1	-	CASRAQDTTEAFF	TGCGCCAGCAGGGCCCAAGATACCACTGAAGCTTTCTTT
TRBV30	TRBD1	TRBJ1-1	-	CAWSVRGAGQGKNTEAFF	TGTGCCTGGAGTGTACGAGGGGCTGGACAGGGGAAGAACACTGAAGCTTTCTTT
TRBV6-5	-	TRBJ1-5	-	CASITTGVRQPQHF	TGTGCCAGCATCACAACGGGGGTACGTCAGCCCCAGCATTTT
TRBV7-9	TRBD1	TRBJ2-7	-	CASSSLGGTGDYEQYF	TGTGCCAGCAGCTCTCTAGGGGGGACAGGGGACTACGAGCAGTACTTC
TRBV10-3	TRBD1	TRBJ1-2	-	CAISESIQTTGGYYGYTF	TGTGCCATCAGTGAGTCGATTCAGACGACAGGGGGTTACTATGGCTACACCTTC
TRBV25-1	-	TRBJ2-7	-	CASSEGGKASYEQYF	TGTGCCAGCAGTGAAGGGGGGAAGGCCTCCTACGAGCAGTACTTC
TRBV2	-	TRBJ2-7	-	CASSYNFGSYEQYF	TGTGCCAGCAGTTACAACTTTGGGAGCTACGAGCAGTACTTC
TRBV27	TRBD1	TRBJ1-2	-	CASKLTGGGYGYTF	TGTGCCAGCAAGCTAACAGGGGGCGGCTATGGCTACACCTTC
TRBV30	-	TRBJ1-1	few	CAWSVINGNTEAFF	TGTGCCTGGAGTGTAATAAACGGGAACACTGAAGCTTTCTTT
TRBV19	-	TRBJ2-5	-	CASRAVSGTQYF	TGTGCCAGTAGGGCCGTATCAGGGACCCAGTACTTC
TRBV19	TRBD1	TRBJ1-5	-	CASSNRQGGNQPQHF	TGTGCCAGTAGTAACCGACAGGGGGGCAATCAGCCCCAGCATTTT